A selection of T cell receptor beta chains follows, all from one sample in a study of blood T cell repertoires in COVID-19. The data were produced by immunoSEQ multiplex PCR, yet TCRdb's version contains in-frame clones alone and is incomplete. The sample holds 300,000 to 400,000 clones, approximately 85% seen once. The sequenced sample consisted of peripheral blood. The receptors were sampled from a human donor in a cohort sampled during active COVID-19. Each CDR3 is given with its conserved first and last residue. The D gene is left open where the match is weak. Part of the rows lack a size; the others show once, few, many or a class for expanded clones.

size: -
J: TRBJ1-3
V: TRBV5-1
D: -
DNA: TGCGCCAGCAGCTTAAACAGGCAATCTGGAAACACCATATATTTT
CDR3: CASSLNRQSGNTIYF

size: -
J: TRBJ2-2
V: TRBV14
D: -
DNA: TGTGCCAGCAGCCCTTCCCCCGACATCCGTCTGGTCCGGGAGCTGTTTTTT
CDR3: CASSPSPDIRLVRELFF

size: -
J: TRBJ2-1
V: TRBV27
D: -
DNA: TGTGCCGCCTCATCCTCAGGGGTCTACAATGAGCAGTTCTTC
CDR3: CAASSSGVYNEQFF

size: -
J: TRBJ1-2
V: TRBV7-9
D: -
DNA: TGTGCCAGCAGCTTAGCCGACAGTTATGGCTACACCTTC
CDR3: CASSLADSYGYTF

size: -
J: TRBJ1-4
V: TRBV7-9
D: -
DNA: TGTGCCAGCGGGACAACTGCAACTAATGAAAAACTGTTTTTT
CDR3: CASGTTATNEKLFF

size: many
J: TRBJ2-2
V: TRBV11-2
D: -
DNA: TGTGCCAGCAGCTTTCTGGGGCTTATCACCGGGGAGCTGTTTTTT
CDR3: CASSFLGLITGELFF

size: -
J: TRBJ2-7
V: TRBV24-1
D: TRBD1
DNA: TGTGCCACCAGTGATTCGGGACAGGTACTACGAGAGCAGTACTTC
CDR3: CATSDSGQVLREQYF

size: -
J: TRBJ2-1
V: TRBV7-6
D: TRBD1
DNA: TGTGCCAGCAGCTCGGACAGGGGGTACAATGAGCAGTTCTTC
CDR3: CASSSDRGYNEQFF

size: -
J: TRBJ1-1
V: TRBV6-5
D: TRBD1
DNA: TGTGCCAGCAGTTACCCCGACAGGGACGCTGAAGCTTTCTTT
CDR3: CASSYPDRDAEAFF

size: -
J: TRBJ2-7
V: TRBV7-9
D: TRBD2
DNA: TGTGCCAGCAGCTGGGAGACTAGCGGACACTACGAGCAGTACTTC
CDR3: CASSWETSGHYEQYF

size: -
J: TRBJ1-2
V: TRBV27
D: TRBD1
DNA: TGTGCCAGCGGCTTAGGGACAGGGGGCGGCTACACCTTC
CDR3: CASGLGTGGGYTF

size: few
J: TRBJ2-1
V: TRBV4-2
D: -
DNA: TGTGCCAGCAGCCAACAACAAAGCTCCTACAATGAGCAGTTCTTC
CDR3: CASSQQQSSYNEQFF

size: -
J: TRBJ1-2
V: TRBV5-6
D: TRBD1
DNA: TGTGCCAGCAGCTCCCGGGACAGGGCCAACTATGGCTACACCTTC
CDR3: CASSSRDRANYGYTF

size: -
J: TRBJ1-1
V: TRBV3-1/TRBV3-2
D: -
DNA: TGTGCCAGCAGCCCCTCGAGTTTCATGAACACTGAAGCTTTCTTT
CDR3: CASSPSSFMNTEAFF

size: -
J: TRBJ1-4
V: TRBV6-1
D: TRBD1
DNA: TGTGCCAGCAGTGACCACAGGGGGGGTGAAAAACTGTTTTTT
CDR3: CASSDHRGGEKLFF

size: -
J: TRBJ1-1
V: TRBV6-5
D: -
DNA: TGTGCCAGCAGTTACTCAGACTTAAAACTGAATGCTTTCTTT
CDR3: CASSYSDLKLNAFF

size: once
J: TRBJ2-5
V: TRBV6-5
D: -
DNA: TGTGCCAGCACTGCCGAGCGGGTAGAGACCCAGTACTTC
CDR3: CASTAERVETQYF

size: -
J: TRBJ1-2
V: TRBV7-2
D: -
DNA: TGTGCCAGCAGCTTTTCCAGCTATGGCTACACCTTC
CDR3: CASSFSSYGYTF